This TCR beta chain was recorded in a study of blood T cell repertoires in COVID-19. For the study at large: Italy, Spain and the United States were the sources of the convalescent and acute COVID-19 samples. PBMCs, B-cell-depleted T cells, or T cells were the source of the cDNA or gDNA that made up the material.

Participant-reported clinical history was the basis for cohort assignment. The repertoire was sequenced with immunoSEQ multiplex PCR; TCRdb's copy has only in-frame clones and lacks some. The profile shows about 330,000 clones, 92% of them singletons. Trimming shortened V by 5 bases and J by 0 bases, and 8 bases separated the two germline ends. Germline V lookup: CDR1 WSHSY, CDR2 SAAADI. The length of the CDR3 is 14 residues. Sequencing was done on a sample of PBMCs or T cells enriched from blood (not recorded which). The chain couples TRBV10-2 to TRBJ2-1; unclear D gene. This receptor was identified in a woman in her thirties who had recovered from COVID-19. This CDR3 is CASSTRSSYNEQFF. The CDR3 nucleotides are TGCGCCAGCAGTACGAGGAGCTCCTACAATGAGCAGTTCTTC.